The 23 T cell receptor beta chains below all came from one sample that was sequenced in a study of blood T cell repertoires in COVID-19. Sequencing was performed with immunoSEQ multiplex PCR; in TCRdb, only in-frame clones are kept and a portion is missing. This table has around 71,000 clones, 83% appearing once. Sample: peripheral blood. The receptors here all came from a man in his thirties or forties with COVID-19, enrolled during active disease.

This clone appeared once. The rearrangement links TRBV6-5 to TRBJ2-5, with D possibly matching TRBD2 (6 bases). The V gene lost 6 bases and the J gene lost 8 bases, with 19 bases spanning the gap. Germline lookup yields CDR1 MNHEY and CDR2 SVGAGI. The CDR3 spans 14 residues. The CDR3 coding sequence is TGTGCCAGCAGCGCCGGAGGGTCTCCTCCAACCCAGTACTTC. Protein product: CASSAGGSPPTQYF.

This clone was observed a few times. The chain is built from TRBV5-5 and TRBJ1-1, with TRBD1 identical over 8 bases. The V segment lost 4 bases and the J segment 1 base; nucleotides outside the gene matches: 6. This CDR3 comprises 15 residues. CDR1 and CDR2 (germline): SGHKS, YYEKEE (reference sequence). DNA for the CDR3: TGTGCCAGCAGCACCCGGACAGGGACGAACACTGAAGCTTTCTTT. Protein sequence: CASSTRTGTNTEAFF.

This clone was counted between two and nine times. The V call is TRBV7-9, the J call TRBJ1-5, with a weak D call TRBD1 (5 bases). Germline CDR1 SEHNR, CDR2 FQNEAQ (reference sequence). V lost 3 bases, J lost 5 bases, and 17 bases lay in between. The CDR3 length is 16 residues. CDR3: CASSFGVGGGHQPQHF. CDR3 DNA: TGTGCCAGCAGCTTTGGAGTTGGGGGGGGACATCAGCCCCAGCATTTT.

This clone was found once. The chain uses TRBV7-6 and TRBJ1-2; tentatively, D is TRBD1 (6 bases). CDR3 length equals 16 residues. CDR1 is SGHVS, CDR2 FNYEAQ, per germline. The germline V and J ends were trimmed by 4 bases and 4 bases, with 19 bases remaining between them. The CDR3: CASSSNTGPLAYGYTF. In DNA, the CDR3 is TGTGCCAGCAGCTCAAACACAGGGCCCCTGGCCTATGGCTACACCTTC.

The chain combines TRBV29-1 with TRBJ2-6; TRBD2 is a possible D gene (5 bases). V lost 5 bases to trimming and J lost 0 bases, with 11 bases between them. CDR1 and CDR2 (germline): SQVTM, ANQGSEA. The CDR3 has 15 amino acids. CDR3 residues: CSVLGLHSGANVLTF. As DNA, the CDR3 is TGCAGCGTTCTAGGACTTCACTCTGGGGCCAACGTCCTGACTTTC.

The rearrangement joins TRBV5-1 to TRBJ1-2, with TRBD1 matching over 7 bases. J lost 3 bases, V lost 4 bases, and 6 bases had no gene match. The germline gives CDR1 SGHRS, CDR2 YFSETQ. CDR3 length equals 14 residues. CDR3 residues: CASSREGGYYGYTF. The CDR3 bases are TGCGCCAGCAGCCGCGAAGGGGGCTACTATGGCTACACCTTC.

The chain employs TRBV7-9 and TRBJ2-1; 8 nucleotides agree with TRBD1. The V gene's germline CDR1 is SEHNR and CDR2 FQNEAQ (reference sequence). The J segment lost 4 bases and the V segment lost 5 bases, leaving 13 bases of the junction unmatched. CDR3 size: 17 residues. The CDR3 DNA reads TGTGCCAGCAGCCCTAGGTACCGGGACAGGCTTTACAATGAGCAGTTCTTC. Translation gives CASSPRYRDRLYNEQFF.

The CDR3 DNA follows: TGTGCCAGCAGCTTAACCACAGCTAGCACAGATACGCAGTATTTT. As protein: CASSLTTASTDTQYF. The chain employs TRBV7-2 and TRBJ2-3; no reliable D call. CDR1 is SGHTA and CDR2 is FQGNSA in the germline V gene. V was cut by 2 bases and J by 0 bases, with 9 bases left in between. The CDR3 runs 15 residues.

The V call is TRBV4-2, the J call TRBJ2-5, with a tentative D call TRBD2 (7 bases). This CDR3 spans 16 amino acids. Germline-derived CDR1 and CDR2 are LGHNA and YNFKEQ. V dropped 1 base and J dropped 4 bases, with 16 bases sitting between them. The CDR3 bases are TGTGCCAGCAGCCAAGGGGGCCAGGGAGGGGGAGAGACCCAGTACTTC. Protein: CASSQGGQGGGETQYF.

This clone appeared once. The chain links TRBV6-5 to TRBJ1-2; 7 bases fit TRBD1. Germline CDR1 is MNHEY and CDR2 is SVGAGI. The CDR3 runs 15 residues. V lost 2 bases, J lost 4 bases, and 7 bases stayed unmatched. The CDR3: CASSYGGQQSYGYTF. CDR3 DNA: TGTGCCAGCAGTTACGGGGGACAGCAAAGCTATGGCTACACCTTC.

This rearrangement joins TRBV6-1 to TRBJ1-5, with TRBD1 identical over 7 bases. CDR3 length: 19 amino acids. V lost 2 bases and J lost 0; bases outside the gene matches: 13. Germline lookup yields CDR1 MNHNS and CDR2 SASEGT. As DNA, the CDR3 is TGTGCCAGCAGTGAAAAAGGAGGGGACAGATTTTATAGCAATCAGCCCCAGCATTTT. Its protein is CASSEKGGDRFYSNQPQHF.

This chain links TRBV9 with TRBJ1-2; a weak D match, TRBD1 (5 bases). Germline V CDR1 and CDR2: SGDLS, YYNGEE. The CDR3 runs to 15 residues. Trimming took 0 bases from V and 5 from J, leaving 14 bases between them. Written as DNA, the CDR3 is TGTGCCAGCAGCGTAGGCGGGACGGGAGGATATGGCTACACCTTC. It encodes CASSVGGTGGYGYTF.

J is TRBJ1-2 and V is TRBV24-1; 7 bases line up with TRBD1. V lost 5 bases, J lost 0 bases, and 5 bases stayed unmatched. The CDR3 length is 15 residues. Germline CDR1 and CDR2: KGHDR and SFDVKD. The CDR3 here is CATSATGESNYGYTF. The CDR3 coding sequence is TGTGCCACCAGTGCCACAGGGGAGTCTAACTATGGCTACACCTTC.

This clone was detected only a few times. The rearrangement joins TRBV6-6 to TRBJ1-4; tentatively, D is TRBD1 (5 bases). CDR3 length: 14 amino acids. The V gene's germline CDR1 is MNHNY and CDR2 SVGAGI (reference sequence). V lost 6 bases and J 2 bases, leaving 10 bases between the germline ends. CDR3 DNA: TGTGCCAGCAGGCAGGGTCCCACTAATGAAAAACTGTTTTTT. It yields the protein CASRQGPTNEKLFF.

The sample holds many counts of this clone. The V gene is TRBV6-1, the J gene TRBJ2-1; 9 bases align to TRBD2. The CDR3 is made up of 15 amino acids. With V trimmed by 1 base and J by 3 bases, 1 base remained unmatched. CDR1 is MNHNS, CDR2 SASEGT, per germline. Written as DNA, the CDR3 is TGTGCCAGCAGTGAAGGGACTAGCGACTACAATGAGCAGTTCTTC. Protein sequence: CASSEGTSDYNEQFF.

The chain carries TRBV27 and TRBJ1-6, with D tentatively TRBD1 (6 bases). V lost 6 bases, J lost 10 bases, and 10 bases lay in between. This CDR3 has 12 amino acids. Germline CDR1 and CDR2: MNHEY and SMNVEV (reference sequence). Here the CDR3 DNA reads TGTGCCAGCAGATTGACAGGATCACCCCTCCACTTT. Its protein product is CASRLTGSPLHF.

This clone came up once. The chain couples TRBV28 to TRBJ1-2; the match to TRBD1 covers 7 bases. CDR3 size: 13 residues. The germline V gene encodes CDR1 MDHEN and CDR2 SYDVKM. V lost 4 bases to trimming and J lost 7 bases; unmatched junction nucleotides: 6. CDR3 sequence (DNA): TGTGCCAGCAGTTACGACAGGGCTCTTGGCTACACCTTC. It specifies CASSYDRALGYTF.

Notes on this clone: At one of its ends the junction is not consistent with the germline gene, which may arise from a read error. The CDR3 reads CASSYLPESTGELFF. CDR3 in DNA: TGTGCTAGCAGCTACTTACCCGAGTCCACCGGGGAGCTGTTTTTT. This chain joins TRBV7-7 and TRBJ2-2, with D unclear. In germline, CDR1 is SSHAT, CDR2 FNYEAQ (reference sequence). CDR3 size: 15 residues.

This chain connects TRBV7-2 to TRBJ1-1; no reliable D call. This CDR3 has 13 amino acids. Germline CDR1 and CDR2: SGHTA and FQGNSA. V was shortened by 1 base and J by 5 bases, with 8 bases between the two germline ends. CDR3 amino acids: CASSLGAGTEAFF. Here the CDR3 DNA reads TGTGCCAGCAGCTTAGGGGCGGGGACTGAAGCTTTCTTT.

The rearrangement joins TRBV2 to TRBJ2-1, with D tentatively TRBD2 (5 bases). Trimming left V 4 bases short and J 8 bases short, with 12 bases between. Germline V gene data show CDR1 as SNHLY and CDR2 as FYNNEI. This CDR3 has 13 residues. As DNA, the CDR3 is TGTGCCAGCAGTGGTGGGATCGGGGATGAGCAGTTCTTC. Its translation: CASSGGIGDEQFF.

This clone was counted only a few times. The chain employs TRBV11-2 and TRBJ1-5; TRBD1 might be the D (6 bases). Germline V gene data show CDR1 as SGHAT and CDR2 as FQNNGV. Trimming pared 2 bases from V and 6 bases from J, leaving 17 bases between. This CDR3 has 16 residues. For the CDR3, the DNA is TGTGCCAGCAGCTTACGGACAACAGGGTCTGGTCAGCCCCAGCATTTT. Its translation is CASSLRTTGSGQPQHF.

The CDR3 coding sequence is TGTGCCAGCAGCCGAATAGACAGTAATAATTCACCCCTCCACTTT. It codes for CASSRIDSNNSPLHF. The rearrangement joins TRBV14 to TRBJ1-6; TRBD1 is a possible D gene (5 bases). The CDR3 length is 15 residues. Trimming pared 4 bases from V and 5 bases from J, leaving 12 bases between. Germline CDR1 reads SGHDN; CDR2 reads FVKESK.

This clone was observed a few times. This chain uses TRBV19 with TRBJ1-3; D is uncertain. CDR1 is LNHDA, CDR2 SQIVND, per germline (reference sequence). This CDR3 has 17 residues. The V end was cut by 3 bases, the J end by 0 bases, with 15 bases between. The CDR3, as DNA: TGTGCCAGTAGTATCGCCCGAGCCACTTCCTCTGGAAACACCATATATTTT. It is translated as CASSIARATSSGNTIYF.